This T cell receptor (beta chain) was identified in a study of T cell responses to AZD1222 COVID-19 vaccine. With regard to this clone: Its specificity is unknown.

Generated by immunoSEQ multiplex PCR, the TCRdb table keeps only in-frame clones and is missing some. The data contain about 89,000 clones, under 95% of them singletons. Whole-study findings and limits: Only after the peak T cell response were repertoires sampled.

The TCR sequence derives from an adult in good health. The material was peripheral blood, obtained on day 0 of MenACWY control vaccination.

CDR3 nucleotides: TGTGCCATAGGACAGTTCTATAATTCACCCCTCCACTTT. This gives the protein CAIGQFYNSPLHF. V gene TRBV28 combines with J gene TRBJ1-6; D is possibly TRBD1 (6 bases). CDR1 is MDHEN, CDR2 SYDVKM, per germline. The V end was cut by 10 bases, the J end by 3 bases, with 10 bases between. The CDR3 has 13 amino acids.